These 27 T cell receptor beta chains were all obtained from the same sample, sequenced in a study of shared clonotypes between healthy human individuals. Profiling relied on immunoSEQ multiplex PCR, and the TCRdb table lists in-frame clones only, not all of them. This table has more than 2,000,000 clones, approximately 95% appearing once. The material sequenced was naive CD4+ T cells from PBMCs. As for subset: CD45RA+ positively selected. Receptors originate from a man aged 18-30 years in good health. Some clones in this sample may be carry-over from other donors' samples.

The chain uses TRBV5-4 and TRBJ2-3; D uncertain. The V end was cut by 0 bases, the J end by 1 base, with 12 bases between. This CDR3 spans 16 amino acids. CDR1 SGHNT and CDR2 YYREEE come from the germline V gene (reference sequence). DNA of the CDR3: TGTGCCAGCAGCTTGGGTATGGCGGCAGGCACAGATACGCAGTATTTT. Amino acid sequence: CASSLGMAAGTDTQYF.

The chain recombines TRBV5-1 with TRBJ2-7, with 9 bases matching TRBD1. The germline V gene has CDR1 SGHRS and CDR2 YFSETQ. This CDR3 has 16 amino acids. V was pared by 0 bases and J by 4 bases, with 8 bases of the junction left unmatched. This CDR3 is CASSLEGQGMLYEQYF. The DNA of the CDR3 is TGCGCCAGCAGCTTGGAAGGACAGGGGATGCTATACGAGCAGTACTTC.

The V gene is TRBV28, the J gene TRBJ2-4, with unresolved D. In germline, CDR1 is MDHEN, CDR2 SYDVKM. Trimming removed 5 bases from V and 10 bases from J, with 12 bases in between. CDR3 length: 12 residues. The CDR3 DNA reads TGTGCCAGCAGTCTCCGGAACCAAATTCAGTACTTC. Translation: CASSLRNQIQYF.

The chain is built from TRBV7-2 and TRBJ2-7, with D tentatively TRBD2 (6 bases). V was clipped by 4 bases and J by 0 bases, with 16 bases between them. Germline values: CDR1 SGHTA, CDR2 FQGNSA. The CDR3 runs 16 residues. The CDR3 spells CASSSPPWRDSYEQYF. The CDR3 region has the DNA TGTGCCAGCAGCTCCCCTCCGTGGAGGGACTCCTACGAGCAGTACTTC.

This chain uses TRBV15 with TRBJ1-1, with 11 nucleotides matching TRBD1. The trim removed 1 base at V and 4 bases at J, leaving 5 bases unmatched. The length of the CDR3 is 16 residues. The germline gives CDR1 LNHNV, CDR2 YYDKDF (reference sequence). CDR3 DNA: TGTGCCACCAGCAGAGGTCAGGGGACAGGGGGCACTGAAGCTTTCTTT. Protein: CATSRGQGTGGTEAFF.

The J gene is TRBJ2-1, the V gene TRBV5-1; the match to TRBD1 covers 9 bases. The germline V gene has CDR1 SGHRS and CDR2 YFSETQ. The J segment lost 6 bases and the V segment lost 6 bases, leaving 7 bases of the junction unmatched. The CDR3 consists of 14 residues. The CDR3 nucleotides are TGCGCCAGCACACGCACAGGGGGCATCAATGAGCAGTTCTTC. Translated: CASTRTGGINEQFF. Using reference TRBV5-1 and TRBJ2-1 for the parts outside the CDR3, the full variable domain is KAGVTQTPRYLIKTRGQQVTLSCSPISGHRSVSWYQQTPGQGLQFLFEYFSETQRNKGNFPGRFSGRQFSNSRSEMNVSTLELGDSALYLCASTRTGGINEQFFGPGTRLTVL.

On this clone: Other nucleotide sequences in the sample specify the same CDR3. The J gene is TRBJ2-7, the V gene TRBV4-2; D is unclear. The V end lost 1 base, the J end lost 7 bases, and 8 bases lay between the germline ends. This CDR3 has 12 residues. Germline V gene sequence: CDR1 LGHNA, CDR2 YNFKEQ. CDR3 coding DNA: TGTGCCAGCAGCCAAGTGGACCGAGAGCAGTACTTC. It yields the protein CASSQVDREQYF.

The genes are TRBV28 and TRBJ2-5, with D possibly TRBD1 on 5 matching bases. This CDR3 contains 12 residues. V was pared by 4 bases and J by 5 bases, with 8 bases between. CDR1 MDHEN and CDR2 SYDVKM come from the germline V gene. This CDR3 reads CASSSGWETQYF. CDR3 coding DNA: TGTGCCAGCAGTTCAGGGTGGGAGACCCAGTACTTC.

This chain uses TRBV27 with TRBJ1-1; tentatively, D is TRBD1 (5 bases). Germline CDR1 MNHEY, CDR2 SMNVEV (reference sequence). CDR3 length: 15 residues. V was shortened by 9 bases and J by 1 base, with 18 bases between the two germline ends. The CDR3 nucleotides are TGTGCCAGTTGTTCGTTGCAGGGCGGGAACACTGAAGCTTTCTTT. Residues: CASCSLQGGNTEAFF.

The chain recombines TRBV13 with TRBJ2-7; D may be TRBD1 or TRBD2 (6 bases each). With 2 bases removed from V and 7 bases from J, the gap between germline ends came to 12 bases. This CDR3 is built from 13 residues. Germline CDR1 is PRHDT and CDR2 is FYEKMQ (reference sequence). DNA of the CDR3: TGTGCCAGCAGCTTATGGGGGGCGGAAGAGCAGTACTTC. This codes for CASSLWGAEEQYF.

This clone came up once. The rearrangement links TRBV18 to TRBJ2-7; 7 nucleotides line up with TRBD1. Trimming at V came to 0 bases and at J to 6 bases, leaving 8 bases not matched to a gene. CDR1 and CDR2 (germline): KGHSH, LQKENI. This CDR3 comprises 15 residues. CDR3 amino acids: CASSPPTTGRSEQYF. DNA for the CDR3: TGTGCCAGCTCACCACCGACGACAGGGAGATCCGAGCAGTACTTC.

This clone was recorded a few times. DNA for the CDR3: TGTGCCAGTAGTCCTTACACCTCCGGGCCCCAGCATTTT. Its protein is CASSPYTSGPQHF. This sequence joins TRBV19 and TRBJ1-5; D gene unclear. Germline assignment: CDR1 LNHDA and CDR2 SQIVND (reference sequence). This CDR3 has 13 amino acids. With 5 bases removed from V and 9 bases from J, the gap between germline ends came to 14 bases.

The CDR3 DNA reads TGTGCCAGCAGGAGAGACGACAGTTTGAACACTGAAGCTTTCTTT. Its protein is CASRRDDSLNTEAFF. This chain links TRBV6-1 with TRBJ1-1; D is possibly TRBD1 (5 bases). The CDR3 totals 15 residues. The germline V gene encodes CDR1 MNHNS and CDR2 SASEGT. Between the trimmed V and J ends, which lost 6 bases and 0 bases, there was a span of 14 bases.

This chain links TRBV2 with TRBJ2-1; no clear D. V dropped 7 bases and J dropped 9 bases, with 16 bases sitting between them. This CDR3 has 13 amino acids. The germline V gene has CDR1 SNHLY and CDR2 FYNNEI. CDR3 in amino acids: CASKFSADGEQFF. CDR3 DNA: TGTGCCAGCAAATTTTCGGCGGACGGTGAGCAGTTCTTC.

This clone was seen a few times. The chain has TRBV28 and TRBJ1-1; D not certain. Trimming cost V 4 bases and J 4 bases, with 10 bases left between them. Germline CDR1 is MDHEN and CDR2 is SYDVKM. This CDR3 contains 13 residues. This CDR3 reads CASSSPSRTEAFF. DNA of the CDR3: TGTGCCAGCAGTTCCCCCAGTCGCACTGAAGCTTTCTTT.

This clone has just one count. The J gene is TRBJ1-5, the V gene TRBV19; D gene unclear. In germline, CDR1 is LNHDA, CDR2 SQIVND (reference sequence). V lost 3 bases to trimming and J lost 4 bases, with 16 bases between them. The CDR3 loop spans 16 amino acids. CDR3 bases: TGTGCCAGTAGTATTGCCCGGGGATCGGGGAATCAGCCCCAGCATTTT. Translation gives CASSIARGSGNQPQHF. The whole variable domain, remainder taken from reference TRBV19 and TRBJ1-5, is DGGITQSPKYLFRKEGQNVTLSCEQNLNHDAMYWYRQDPGQGLRLIYYSQIVNDFQKGDIAEGYSVSREKKESFPLTVTSAQKNPTAFYLCASSIARGSGNQPQHFGDGTRLSIL.

This sequence joins TRBV11-2 and TRBJ2-7; 13 bases map to TRBD2. The CDR3 runs to 11 residues. Germline CDR1 reads SGHAT; CDR2 reads FQNNGV. Losses at the gene ends were 3 bases for V and 13 bases for J; bases not matched to a gene: 0. CDR3: CASSLGLAGYF. DNA for the CDR3: TGTGCCAGCAGCTTGGGACTAGCGGGATACTTC. Drawing the rest from reference TRBV11-2 and TRBJ2-7, the complete variable domain is EAGVAQSPRYKIIEKRQSVAFWCNPISGHATLYWYQQILGQGPKLLIQFQNNGVVDDSQLPKDRFSAERLKGVDSTLKIQPAKLEDSAVYLCASSLGLAGYFGPGTRLTVT.

The genes are TRBV5-1 and TRBJ1-2; D is ambiguous. The V gene's germline CDR1 is SGHRS and CDR2 YFSETQ. Trimming left V 4 bases short and J 0 bases short, with 10 bases between. The CDR3 has 14 residues. CDR3 sequence (DNA): TGCGCCAGCAGCACTGCCTCAGCTAACTATGGCTACACCTTC. It is translated as CASSTASANYGYTF.

This clone showed up just a few times. The gene calls are TRBV6-5 and TRBJ1-1; D is unclear. V was trimmed by 5 bases and J by 4 bases, leaving 8 bases between them. This CDR3 has 12 amino acids. From germline, CDR1 is MNHEY and CDR2 SVGAGI. The CDR3 reads CASSGLGTEAFF. CDR3 coding DNA: TGTGCCAGCAGTGGACTGGGCACTGAAGCTTTCTTT.

The chain employs TRBV28 and TRBJ1-1; D not certain. Trimming removed 1 base from V and 6 bases from J, with 9 bases in between. CDR1 is MDHEN, CDR2 SYDVKM, per germline. CDR3 length: 13 residues. The CDR3 DNA sequence: TGTGCCAGCAGTTTATCTGCACCCCCTGAAGCTTTCTTT. Translated, it gives CASSLSAPPEAFF.

This chain joins TRBV29-1 and TRBJ1-2; 9 bases map to TRBD1. Germline CDR1 reads SQVTM; CDR2 reads ANQGSEA. This CDR3 spans 14 amino acids. J lost 0 bases, V lost 6 bases, and 5 bases had no gene match. Here the CDR3 reads CSVYTGGTNYGYTF. CDR3 DNA sequence: TGCAGCGTCTACACAGGGGGCACTAACTATGGCTACACCTTC.

The chain uses TRBV7-9 and TRBJ1-2, with 8 bases identical to TRBD1. Trimming cost V 5 bases and J 1 base; bases outside gene matches: 3. In germline, CDR1 is SEHNR, CDR2 FQNEAQ (reference sequence). The CDR3 covers 14 residues. DNA of the CDR3: TGTGCCAGCAGCACCAGGGGGCGTAACTATGGCTACACCTTC. Translated: CASSTRGRNYGYTF.

This chain links TRBV7-6 with TRBJ2-3; 7 bases agree with TRBD2. Losses at the gene ends were 6 bases for V and 0 bases for J; bases not matched to a gene: 12. This CDR3 spans 17 amino acids. Germline V gene lookup returns CDR1 SGHVS and CDR2 FNYEAQ. The CDR3 bases are TGTGCCAGCAGACCAGCGGGACGGTTTACTAGCACAGATACGCAGTATTTT. Its protein product is CASRPAGRFTSTDTQYF.

The V gene is TRBV4-3, the J gene TRBJ2-2; D unresolved. CDR1 is LGHNA, CDR2 YSLEER, per germline. V was trimmed by 3 bases and J by 5 bases, leaving 10 bases between them. This CDR3 has 14 residues. In DNA form, the CDR3 reads TGCGCCAGCAGCCACACACCAAGGACCGGGGAGCTGTTTTTT. Protein: CASSHTPRTGELFF.

This chain links TRBV19 with TRBJ1-5, with 8 positions matching TRBD1. Germline assignment: CDR1 LNHDA and CDR2 SQIVND (reference sequence). Trimming took 4 bases from V and 6 from J; bases not matched to a gene: 8. This CDR3 is 15 amino acids long. CDR3 amino acids: CASSTLDRVFQPQHF. The CDR3 bases are TGTGCCAGTAGTACGCTGGACAGGGTTTTTCAGCCCCAGCATTTT.

The rearrangement joins TRBV28 to TRBJ2-1; D remains ambiguous. Germline-derived CDR1 and CDR2 are MDHEN and SYDVKM. The CDR3 runs 12 residues. V lost 3 bases and J 15 bases, leaving 15 bases between the germline ends. CDR3: CASSFTRLSMFF. CDR3 coding DNA: TGTGCCAGCAGTTTCACCAGACTTAGCATGTTCTTC.

This clone was detected once. The J gene is TRBJ2-1, the V gene TRBV28, with TRBD2 matching over 16 bases. The germline gives CDR1 MDHEN, CDR2 SYDVKM. The CDR3 is made up of 16 amino acids. V was pared by 2 bases and J by 10 bases, with 5 bases of the junction left unmatched. As DNA, the CDR3 is TGTGCCAGCAGTTTAACACTGGGACTAGCGGGAGGGGAGCAGTTCTTC. Its protein is CASSLTLGLAGGEQFF.